Reported below is one TCR beta chain. Its target is unknown. This specimen comes from a study of OX40 agonist ivuxolimab in advanced cancers. The protocol was immunoSEQ multiplex PCR, while the TCRdb copy is restricted to in-frame clones and leaves out a portion. The sample consists of some 50,000 clones, 70% to 85% of them appearing once. Study outcomes and limitations: With doses of 0.1 to 3.0 mg/kg, CD4+ and CD8+ blood T cells had undergone clonal expansion by week 6.

CDR1 is SGHRS, CDR2 YFSETQ, per germline. V lost 4 bases and J 4 bases, leaving 7 bases between the germline ends. This CDR3 spans 12 amino acids. The clonotype comes from an adult with an advanced solid tumor such as melanoma, head and neck, liver or kidney cancer. The chain combines TRBV5-1 with TRBJ2-3; D might be TRBD2 (6 bases). The material sequenced was CD4+ or CD8+ T cells sorted from blood, taken in a trial of the OX40 agonist ivuxolimab. The CDR3 loop is CASSRGADTQYF. The CDR3 bases are TGCGCCAGCAGCCGCGGGGCAGATACGCAGTATTTT.